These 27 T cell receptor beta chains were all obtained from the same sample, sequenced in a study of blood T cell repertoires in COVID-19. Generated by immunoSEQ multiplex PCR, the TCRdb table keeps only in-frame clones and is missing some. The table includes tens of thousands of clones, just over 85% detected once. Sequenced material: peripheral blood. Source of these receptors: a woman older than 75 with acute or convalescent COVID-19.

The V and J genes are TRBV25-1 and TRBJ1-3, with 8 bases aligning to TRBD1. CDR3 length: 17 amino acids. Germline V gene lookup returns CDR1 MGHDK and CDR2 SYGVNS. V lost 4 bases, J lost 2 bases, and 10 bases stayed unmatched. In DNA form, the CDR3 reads TGTGCCAGCAGTGCTCTTAAACAGGGGGGTACTGGAAACACCATATATTTT. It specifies CASSALKQGGTGNTIYF.

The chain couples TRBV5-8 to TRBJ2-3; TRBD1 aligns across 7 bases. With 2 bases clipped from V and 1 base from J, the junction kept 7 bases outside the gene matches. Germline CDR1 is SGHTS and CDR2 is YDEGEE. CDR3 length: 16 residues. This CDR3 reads CASSFSLGTGTDTQYF. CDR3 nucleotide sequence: TGTGCCAGCAGCTTCTCCCTCGGGACAGGCACAGATACGCAGTATTTT.

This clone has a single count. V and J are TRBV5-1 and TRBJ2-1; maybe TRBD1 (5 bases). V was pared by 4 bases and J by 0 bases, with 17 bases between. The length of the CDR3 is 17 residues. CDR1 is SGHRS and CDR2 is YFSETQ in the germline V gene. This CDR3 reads CASSLMIQGNSYNEQFF. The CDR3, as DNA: TGCGCCAGCAGCCTAATGATCCAGGGTAACTCCTACAATGAGCAGTTCTTC.

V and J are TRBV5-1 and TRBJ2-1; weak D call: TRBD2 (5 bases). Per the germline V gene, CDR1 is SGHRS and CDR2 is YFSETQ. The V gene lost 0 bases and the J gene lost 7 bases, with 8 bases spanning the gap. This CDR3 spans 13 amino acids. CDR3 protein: CASSLGRSNEQFF. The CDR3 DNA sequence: TGCGCCAGCAGCTTGGGGAGGTCTAATGAGCAGTTCTTC.

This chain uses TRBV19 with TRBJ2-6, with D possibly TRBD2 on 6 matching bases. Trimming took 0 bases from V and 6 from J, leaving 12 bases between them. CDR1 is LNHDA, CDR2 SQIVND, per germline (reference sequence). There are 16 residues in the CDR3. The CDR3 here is CASSIDSGVVANVLTF. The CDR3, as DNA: TGTGCCAGTAGTATAGATTCGGGGGTAGTGGCCAACGTCCTGACTTTC.

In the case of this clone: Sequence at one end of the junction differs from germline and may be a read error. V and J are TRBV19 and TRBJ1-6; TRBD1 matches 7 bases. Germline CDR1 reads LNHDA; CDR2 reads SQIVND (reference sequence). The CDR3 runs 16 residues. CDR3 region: CASNIPYRGRGSPLHF. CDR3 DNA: TGTGCCAGTAATATACCCTACAGGGGAAGGGGTTCACCCCTCCACTTT.

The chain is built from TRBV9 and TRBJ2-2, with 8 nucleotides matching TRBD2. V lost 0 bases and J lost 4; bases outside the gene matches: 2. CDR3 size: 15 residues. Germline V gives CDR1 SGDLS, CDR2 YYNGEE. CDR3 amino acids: CASSVAGGPTGELFF. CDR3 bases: TGTGCCAGCAGCGTAGCGGGGGGGCCCACCGGGGAGCTGTTTTTT.

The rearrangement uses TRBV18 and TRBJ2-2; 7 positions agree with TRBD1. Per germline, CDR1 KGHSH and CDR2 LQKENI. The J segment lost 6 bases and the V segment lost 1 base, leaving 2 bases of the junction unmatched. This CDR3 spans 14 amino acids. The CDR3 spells CASSPRTGAGELFF. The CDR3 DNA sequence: TGTGCCAGCTCACCACGGACAGGCGCCGGGGAGCTGTTTTTT.

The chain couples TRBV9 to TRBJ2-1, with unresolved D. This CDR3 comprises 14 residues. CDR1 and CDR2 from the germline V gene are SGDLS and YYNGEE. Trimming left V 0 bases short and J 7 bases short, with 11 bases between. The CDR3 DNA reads TGTGCCAGCAGCGTAGCTACTGGAGCAAATGAGCAGTTCTTC. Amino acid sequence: CASSVATGANEQFF.

The CDR3 sequence: CASSLWEGTAGYTF. Here the CDR3 DNA reads TGCGCCAGCAGCTTGTGGGAGGGAACCGCTGGCTACACCTTC. The V gene is TRBV5-1, the J gene TRBJ1-2; D uncertain. V gave up 1 base and J gave up 7 bases, with 14 bases separating them. CDR1 and CDR2 (germline): SGHRS, YFSETQ. This CDR3 is 14 amino acids long.

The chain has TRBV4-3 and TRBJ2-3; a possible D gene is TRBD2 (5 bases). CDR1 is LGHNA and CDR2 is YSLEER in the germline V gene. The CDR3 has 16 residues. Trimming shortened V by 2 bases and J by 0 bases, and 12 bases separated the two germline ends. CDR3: CASSQSRVASTDTQYF. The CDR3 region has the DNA TGCGCCAGCAGCCAATCCCGGGTAGCGAGCACAGATACGCAGTATTTT.

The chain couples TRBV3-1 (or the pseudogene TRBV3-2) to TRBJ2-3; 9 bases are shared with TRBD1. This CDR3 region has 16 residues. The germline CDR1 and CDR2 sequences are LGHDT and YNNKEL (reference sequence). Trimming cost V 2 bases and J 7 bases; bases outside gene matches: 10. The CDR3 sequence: CASSQQTTGGSYTQYF. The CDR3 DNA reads TGTGCCAGCAGCCAACAGACGACAGGGGGGTCGTATACGCAGTATTTT.

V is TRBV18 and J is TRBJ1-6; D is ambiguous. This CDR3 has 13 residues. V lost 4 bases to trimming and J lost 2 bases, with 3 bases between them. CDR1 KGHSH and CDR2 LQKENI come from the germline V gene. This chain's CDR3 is CASSLTYNSPLHF. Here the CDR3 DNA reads TGTGCCAGCTCACTAACCTATAATTCACCCCTCCACTTT. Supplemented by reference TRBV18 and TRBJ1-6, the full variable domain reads NAGVMQNPRHLVRRRGQEARLRCSPMKGHSHVYWYRQLPEEGLKFMVYLQKENIIDESGMPKERFSAEFPKEGPSILRIQQVVRGDSAAYFCASSLTYNSPLHFGNGTRLTVT.

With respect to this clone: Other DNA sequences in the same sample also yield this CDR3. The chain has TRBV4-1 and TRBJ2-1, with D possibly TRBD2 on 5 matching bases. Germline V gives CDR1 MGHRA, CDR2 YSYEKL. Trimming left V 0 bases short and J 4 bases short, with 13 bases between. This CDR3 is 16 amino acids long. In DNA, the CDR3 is TGCGCCAGCAGCCAAGATTCGGGGAGAGCATACAATGAGCAGTTCTTC. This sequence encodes CASSQDSGRAYNEQFF.

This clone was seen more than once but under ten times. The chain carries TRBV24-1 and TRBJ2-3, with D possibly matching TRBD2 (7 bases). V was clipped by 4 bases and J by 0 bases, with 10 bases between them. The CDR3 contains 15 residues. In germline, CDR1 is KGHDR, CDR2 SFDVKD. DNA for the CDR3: TGTGCCACCAGTGAAGGGGGGGCTAGCACAGATACGCAGTATTTT. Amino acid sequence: CATSEGGASTDTQYF.

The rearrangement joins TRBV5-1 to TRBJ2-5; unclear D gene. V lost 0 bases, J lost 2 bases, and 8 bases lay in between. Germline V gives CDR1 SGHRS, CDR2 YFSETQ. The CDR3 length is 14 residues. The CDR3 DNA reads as TGCGCCAGCAGCTTGGAAGTCCTACAAGAGACCCAGTACTTC. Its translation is CASSLEVLQETQYF.

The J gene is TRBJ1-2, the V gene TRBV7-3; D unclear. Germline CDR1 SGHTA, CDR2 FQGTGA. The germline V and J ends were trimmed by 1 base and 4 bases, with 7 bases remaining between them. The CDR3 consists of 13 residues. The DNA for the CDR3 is TGTGCCAGCAGCTTAAACAGAGTCTATGGCTACACCTTC. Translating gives CASSLNRVYGYTF.

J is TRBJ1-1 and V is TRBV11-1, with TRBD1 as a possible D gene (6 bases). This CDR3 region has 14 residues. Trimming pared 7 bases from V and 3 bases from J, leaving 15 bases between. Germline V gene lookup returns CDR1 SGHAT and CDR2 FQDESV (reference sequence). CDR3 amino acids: CASNFRGMHTEAFF. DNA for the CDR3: TGTGCCAGCAACTTCAGGGGAATGCACACTGAAGCTTTCTTT.

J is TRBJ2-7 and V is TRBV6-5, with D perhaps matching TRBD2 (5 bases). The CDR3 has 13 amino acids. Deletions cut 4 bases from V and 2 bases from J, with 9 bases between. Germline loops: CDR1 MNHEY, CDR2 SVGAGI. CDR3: CASSSSFAYEQYF. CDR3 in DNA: TGTGCCAGCAGTTCTAGCTTCGCCTACGAGCAGTACTTC.

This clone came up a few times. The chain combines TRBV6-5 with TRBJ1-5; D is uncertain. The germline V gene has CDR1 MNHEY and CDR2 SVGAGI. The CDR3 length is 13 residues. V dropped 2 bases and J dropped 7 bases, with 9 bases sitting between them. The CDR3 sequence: CASSYVEGQPQHF. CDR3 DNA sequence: TGTGCCAGCAGTTACGTTGAGGGCCAGCCCCAGCATTTT.

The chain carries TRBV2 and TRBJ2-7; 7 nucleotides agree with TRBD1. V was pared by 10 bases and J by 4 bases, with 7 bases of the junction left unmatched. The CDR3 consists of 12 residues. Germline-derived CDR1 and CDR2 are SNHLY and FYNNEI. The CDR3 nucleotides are TGTGCCAACTGGGGACAGTTATACGAGCAGTACTTC. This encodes CANWGQLYEQYF. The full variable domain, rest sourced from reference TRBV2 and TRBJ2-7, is EPEVTQTPSHQVTQMGQEVILRCVPISNHLYFYWYRQILGQKVEFLVSFYNNEISEKSEIFDDQFSVERPDGSNFTLKIRSTKLEDSAMYFCANWGQLYEQYFGPGTRLTVT.

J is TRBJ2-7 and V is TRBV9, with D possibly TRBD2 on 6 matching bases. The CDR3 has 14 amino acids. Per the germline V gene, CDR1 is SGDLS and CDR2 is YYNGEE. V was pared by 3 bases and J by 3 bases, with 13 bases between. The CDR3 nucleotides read TGTGCCAGCAGCGCCGGGGGTACAGGCTACGAGCAGTACTTC. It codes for CASSAGGTGYEQYF.

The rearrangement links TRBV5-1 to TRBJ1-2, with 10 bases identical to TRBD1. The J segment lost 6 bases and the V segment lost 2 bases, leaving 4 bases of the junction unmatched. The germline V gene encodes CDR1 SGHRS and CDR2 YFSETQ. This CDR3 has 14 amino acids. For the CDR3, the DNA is TGCGCCAGCAGCTTACCAGGGACAGGGGATGGCTACACCTTC. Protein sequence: CASSLPGTGDGYTF.

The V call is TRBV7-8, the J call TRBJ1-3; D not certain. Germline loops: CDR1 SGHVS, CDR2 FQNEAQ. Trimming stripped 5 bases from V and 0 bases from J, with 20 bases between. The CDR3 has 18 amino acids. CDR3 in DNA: TGTGCCAGCAGCCCCCGCGACGGCGGGCCCAGCTCTGGAAACACCATATATTTT. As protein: CASSPRDGGPSSGNTIYF.

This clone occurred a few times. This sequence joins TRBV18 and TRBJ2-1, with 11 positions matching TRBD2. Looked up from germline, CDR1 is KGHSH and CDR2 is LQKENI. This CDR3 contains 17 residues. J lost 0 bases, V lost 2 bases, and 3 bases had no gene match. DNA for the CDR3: TGTGCCAGCTCACCATCGACTAGCGGGGCCTCCTACAATGAGCAGTTCTTC. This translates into CASSPSTSGASYNEQFF.

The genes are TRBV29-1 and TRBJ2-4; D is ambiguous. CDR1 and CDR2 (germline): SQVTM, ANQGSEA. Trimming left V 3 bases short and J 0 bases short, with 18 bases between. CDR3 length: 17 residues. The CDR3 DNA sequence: TGCAGCGTTGATCGGGTTAGCCCGAATCTAGCCAAAAACATTCAGTACTTC. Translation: CSVDRVSPNLAKNIQYF.

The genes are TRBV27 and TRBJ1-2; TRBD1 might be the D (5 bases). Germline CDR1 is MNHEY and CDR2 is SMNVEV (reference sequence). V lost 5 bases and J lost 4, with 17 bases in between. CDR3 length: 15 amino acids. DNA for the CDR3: TGTGCCAGCAGTCCCTCCGAGACAGAGATCTATGGCTACACCTTC. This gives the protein CASSPSETEIYGYTF.